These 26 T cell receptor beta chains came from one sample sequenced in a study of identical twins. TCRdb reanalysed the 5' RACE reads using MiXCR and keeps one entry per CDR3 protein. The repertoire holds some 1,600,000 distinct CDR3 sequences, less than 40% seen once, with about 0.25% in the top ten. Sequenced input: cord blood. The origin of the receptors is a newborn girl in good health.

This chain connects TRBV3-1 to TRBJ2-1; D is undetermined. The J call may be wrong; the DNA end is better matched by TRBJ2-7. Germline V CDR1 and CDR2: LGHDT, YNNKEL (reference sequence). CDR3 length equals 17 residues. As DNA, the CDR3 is TGTGCCAGCAGCCAAGATGACGGAGCAGGCCTTTACAATGAGCAGTACTTC. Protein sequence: CASSQDDGAGLYNEQYF.

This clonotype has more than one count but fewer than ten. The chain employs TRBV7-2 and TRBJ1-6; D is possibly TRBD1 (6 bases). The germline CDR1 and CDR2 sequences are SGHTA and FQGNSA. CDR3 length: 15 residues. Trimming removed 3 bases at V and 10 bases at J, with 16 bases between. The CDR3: CASSFVQGAGSPLHF. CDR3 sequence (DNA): TGTGCCAGCAGCTTTGTACAGGGAGCGGGGTCACCCCTCCACTTT.

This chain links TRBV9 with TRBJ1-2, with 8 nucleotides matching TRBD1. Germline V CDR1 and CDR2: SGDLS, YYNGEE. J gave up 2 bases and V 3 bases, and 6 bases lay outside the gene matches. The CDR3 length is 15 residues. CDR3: CASSAKRTGNYGYTF. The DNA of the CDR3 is TGTGCCAGCAGCGCAAAAAGGACAGGGAACTATGGCTACACCTTC. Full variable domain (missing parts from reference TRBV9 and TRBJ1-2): DSGVTQTPKHLITATGQRVTLRCSPRSGDLSVYWYQQSLDQGLQFLIQYYNGEERAKGNILERFSAQQFPDLHSELNLSSLELGDSALYFCASSAKRTGNYGYTFGSGTRLTVV.

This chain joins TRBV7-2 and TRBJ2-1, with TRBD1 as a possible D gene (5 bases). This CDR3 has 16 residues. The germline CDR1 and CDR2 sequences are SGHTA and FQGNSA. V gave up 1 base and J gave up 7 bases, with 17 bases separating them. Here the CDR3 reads CASSLGRSGLPNEQFF. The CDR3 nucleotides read TGTGCCAGCAGCTTAGGTCGGTCAGGGCTTCCTAATGAGCAGTTCTTC. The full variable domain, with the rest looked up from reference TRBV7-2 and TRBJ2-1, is GAGVSQSPSNKVTEKGKDVELRCDPISGHTALYWYRQSLGQGLEFLIYFQGNSAPDKSGLPSDRFSAERTGGSVSTLTIQRTQQEDSAVYLCASSLGRSGLPNEQFFGPGTRLTVL.

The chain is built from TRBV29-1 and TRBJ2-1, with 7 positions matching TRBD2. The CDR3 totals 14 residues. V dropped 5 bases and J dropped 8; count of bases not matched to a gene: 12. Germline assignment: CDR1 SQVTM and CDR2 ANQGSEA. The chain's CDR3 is CSVRGVLVGDEQFF. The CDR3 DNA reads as TGCAGCGTTCGGGGGGTCCTAGTAGGCGATGAGCAGTTCTTC.

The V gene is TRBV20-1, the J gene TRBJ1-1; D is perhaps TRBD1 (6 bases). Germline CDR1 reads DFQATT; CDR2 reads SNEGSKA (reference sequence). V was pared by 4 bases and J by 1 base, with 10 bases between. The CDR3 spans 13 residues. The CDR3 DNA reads TGCAGTGCTACCCGGACAGAGAACACTGAAGCTTTCTTT. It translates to CSATRTENTEAFF.

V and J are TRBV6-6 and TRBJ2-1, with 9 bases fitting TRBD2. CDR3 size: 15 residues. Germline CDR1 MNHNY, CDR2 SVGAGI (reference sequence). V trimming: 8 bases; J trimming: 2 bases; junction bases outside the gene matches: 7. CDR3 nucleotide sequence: TGTGCCAGCGGACTAGCGCTACCCCCCTACAATGAGCAGTTCTTC. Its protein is CASGLALPPYNEQFF.

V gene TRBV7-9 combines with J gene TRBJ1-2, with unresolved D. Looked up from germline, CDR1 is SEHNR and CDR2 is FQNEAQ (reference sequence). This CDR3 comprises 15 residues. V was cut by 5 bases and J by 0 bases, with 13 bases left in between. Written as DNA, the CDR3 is TGTGCCAGCAGCCCTTTGAAGCTATCTAACTATGGCTACACCTTC. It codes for CASSPLKLSNYGYTF.

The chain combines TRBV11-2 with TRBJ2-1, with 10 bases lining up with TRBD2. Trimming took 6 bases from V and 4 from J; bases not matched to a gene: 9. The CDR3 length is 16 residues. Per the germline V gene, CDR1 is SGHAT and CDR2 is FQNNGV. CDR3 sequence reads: CASRNWGLAIYNEQFF. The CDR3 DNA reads TGTGCCAGCAGGAACTGGGGACTAGCGATTTACAATGAGCAGTTCTTC.

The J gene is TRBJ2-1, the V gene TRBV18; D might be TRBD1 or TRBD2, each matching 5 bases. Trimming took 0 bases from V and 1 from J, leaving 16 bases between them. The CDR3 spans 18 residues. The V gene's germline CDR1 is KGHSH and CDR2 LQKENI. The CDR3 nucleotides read TGTGCCAGCTCACCACCGACGACCGGGACCATATCCTACAATGAGCAGTTCTTC. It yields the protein CASSPPTTGTISYNEQFF.

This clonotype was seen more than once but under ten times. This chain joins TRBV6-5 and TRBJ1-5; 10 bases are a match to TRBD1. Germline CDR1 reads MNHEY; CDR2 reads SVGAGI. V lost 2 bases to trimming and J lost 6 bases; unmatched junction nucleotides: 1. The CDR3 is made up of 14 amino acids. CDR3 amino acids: CASSYGTGVQPQHF. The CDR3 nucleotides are TGTGCCAGCAGTTACGGGACAGGGGTTCAGCCCCAGCATTTT.

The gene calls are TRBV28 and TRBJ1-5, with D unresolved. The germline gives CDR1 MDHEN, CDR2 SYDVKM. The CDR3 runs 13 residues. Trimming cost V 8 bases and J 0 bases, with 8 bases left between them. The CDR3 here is CASRPSSNQPQHF. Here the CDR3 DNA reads TGTGCCAGCCGACCCTCTAGCAATCAGCCCCAGCATTTT.

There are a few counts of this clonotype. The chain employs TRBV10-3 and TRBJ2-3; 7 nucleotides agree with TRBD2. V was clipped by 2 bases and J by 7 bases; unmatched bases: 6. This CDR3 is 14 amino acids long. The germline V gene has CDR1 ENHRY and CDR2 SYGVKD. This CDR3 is CAISENAGVHTQYF. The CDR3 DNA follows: TGTGCCATCAGTGAGAACGCGGGAGTGCATACGCAGTATTTT.

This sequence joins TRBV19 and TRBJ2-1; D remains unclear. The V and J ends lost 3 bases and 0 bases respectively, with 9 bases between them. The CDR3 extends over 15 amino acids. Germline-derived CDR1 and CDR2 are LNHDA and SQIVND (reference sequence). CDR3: CASSIGVGSYNEQFF. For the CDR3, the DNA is TGTGCCAGTAGTATTGGAGTGGGCTCCTACAATGAGCAGTTCTTC.

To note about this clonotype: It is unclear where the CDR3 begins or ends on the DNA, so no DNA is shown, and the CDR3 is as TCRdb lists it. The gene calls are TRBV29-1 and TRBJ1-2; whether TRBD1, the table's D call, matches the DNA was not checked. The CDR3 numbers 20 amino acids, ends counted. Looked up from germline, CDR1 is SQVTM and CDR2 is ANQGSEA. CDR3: CSAGNTEAFFGQGTNYGYTF.

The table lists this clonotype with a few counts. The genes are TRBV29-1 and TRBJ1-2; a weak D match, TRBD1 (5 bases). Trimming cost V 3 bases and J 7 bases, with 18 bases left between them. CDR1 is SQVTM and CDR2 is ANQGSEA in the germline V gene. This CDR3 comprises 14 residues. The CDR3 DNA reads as TGCAGCGTTGACCCGTCCAAGGGGCGAAGTGGCTACACCTTC. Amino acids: CSVDPSKGRSGYTF.

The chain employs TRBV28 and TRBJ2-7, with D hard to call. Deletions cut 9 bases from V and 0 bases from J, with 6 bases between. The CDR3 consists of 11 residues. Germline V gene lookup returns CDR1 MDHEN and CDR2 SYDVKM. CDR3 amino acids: CASYASYEQYF. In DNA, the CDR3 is TGTGCCAGTTATGCCTCCTACGAGCAGTACTTC.

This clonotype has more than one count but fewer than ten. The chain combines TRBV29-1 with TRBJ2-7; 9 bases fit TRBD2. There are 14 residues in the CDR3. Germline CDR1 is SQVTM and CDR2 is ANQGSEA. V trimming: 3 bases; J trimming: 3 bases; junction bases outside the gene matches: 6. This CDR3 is CSVESREGIYEQYF. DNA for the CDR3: TGCAGCGTTGAGTCGCGGGAGGGCATCTACGAGCAGTACTTC.

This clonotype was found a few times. CDR3 DNA: TGTGCCAGCAGCGTAAGGGGAGGACCGGCAGATACGCAGTATTTT. Encoded protein: CASSVRGGPADTQYF. The rearrangement joins TRBV11-3 to TRBJ2-3; D may be TRBD2 (6 bases). CDR1 is SGHNT and CDR2 is YENEEA in the germline V gene. The CDR3 has 15 amino acids. Between the trimmed V and J ends, which lost 5 bases and 4 bases, there was a span of 16 bases.

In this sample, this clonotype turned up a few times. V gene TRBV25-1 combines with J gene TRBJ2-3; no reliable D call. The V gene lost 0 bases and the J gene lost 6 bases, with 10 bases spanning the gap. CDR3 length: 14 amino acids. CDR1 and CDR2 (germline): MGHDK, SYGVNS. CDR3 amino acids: CASSEYRLLDTQYF. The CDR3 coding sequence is TGTGCCAGCAGTGAATATAGACTCCTCGATACGCAGTATTTT. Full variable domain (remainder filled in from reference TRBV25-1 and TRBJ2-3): EADIYQTPRYLVIGTGKKITLECSQTMGHDKMYWYQQDPGMELHLIHYSYGVNSTEKGDLSSESTVSRIRTEHFPLTLESARPSHTSQYLCASSEYRLLDTQYFGPGTRLTVL.

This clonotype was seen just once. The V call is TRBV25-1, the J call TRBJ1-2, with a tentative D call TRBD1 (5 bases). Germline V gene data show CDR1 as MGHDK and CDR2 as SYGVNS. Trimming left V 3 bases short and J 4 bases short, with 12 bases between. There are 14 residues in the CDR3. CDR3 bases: TGTGCCAGCAGTGACCCCGGGGCCGCCTATGGCTACACCTTC. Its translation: CASSDPGAAYGYTF.

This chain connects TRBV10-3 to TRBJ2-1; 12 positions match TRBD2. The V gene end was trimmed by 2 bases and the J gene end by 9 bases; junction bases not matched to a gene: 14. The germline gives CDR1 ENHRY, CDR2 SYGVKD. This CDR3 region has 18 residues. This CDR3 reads CAISESTSGGPGGAEQFF. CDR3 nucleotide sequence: TGTGCCATCAGTGAGAGTACTAGCGGGGGGCCCGGAGGAGCTGAGCAGTTCTTC.

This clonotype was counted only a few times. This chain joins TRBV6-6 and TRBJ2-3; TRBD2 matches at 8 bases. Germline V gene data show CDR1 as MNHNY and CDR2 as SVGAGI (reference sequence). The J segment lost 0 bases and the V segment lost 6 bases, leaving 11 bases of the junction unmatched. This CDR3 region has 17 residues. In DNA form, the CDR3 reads TGTGCCAGCAGGCCCCTCACTAGCGGTACTAGCACAGATACGCAGTATTTT. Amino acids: CASRPLTSGTSTDTQYF.

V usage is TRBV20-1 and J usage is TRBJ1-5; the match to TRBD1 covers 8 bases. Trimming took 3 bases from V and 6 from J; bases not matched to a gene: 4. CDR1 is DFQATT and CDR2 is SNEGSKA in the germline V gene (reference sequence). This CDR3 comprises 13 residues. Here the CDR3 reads CSASWTGSQPQHF. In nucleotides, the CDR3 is TGCAGTGCTAGCTGGACAGGGAGTCAGCCCCAGCATTTT.

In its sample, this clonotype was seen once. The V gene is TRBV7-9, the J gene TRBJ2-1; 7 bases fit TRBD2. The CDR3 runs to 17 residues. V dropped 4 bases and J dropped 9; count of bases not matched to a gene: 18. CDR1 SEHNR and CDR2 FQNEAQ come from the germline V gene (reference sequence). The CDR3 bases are TGTGCCAGCAGCTCTTCGGCGGGGGTTTGGGGGTACGGTGAGCAGTTCTTC. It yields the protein CASSSSAGVWGYGEQFF.

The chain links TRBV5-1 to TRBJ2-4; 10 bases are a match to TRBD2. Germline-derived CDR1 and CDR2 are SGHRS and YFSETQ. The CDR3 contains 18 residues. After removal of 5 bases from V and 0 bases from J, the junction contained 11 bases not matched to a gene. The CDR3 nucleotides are TGCGCCAGCAGTCCGAGGGTAGCGGGGGGCTTAGCCAAAAACATTCAGTACTTC. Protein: CASSPRVAGGLAKNIQYF.